The 18 T cell receptor beta chains reported below all come from one sample, sequenced in a study of a mutant IDH1 vaccine in newly diagnosed glioma. Their cognate antigens are unknown. Using immunoSEQ multiplex PCR, the repertoire was profiled, and TCRdb retains in-frame clones only, with some absent. The table shows tens of thousands of clones, with 60% to 85% occurring only once. Regarding time point: week 47, end of study. Doses of 300 ug of mutant IDH1 20-mer peptide were given with topical imiquimod. Material: PBMCs, obtained from a glioma patient whose treatment included an IDH1 peptide vaccine. These receptors all come from a woman between 40 and 55 years old with glioma. Some clones in this sample may be carry-over from other donors' samples.

This chain uses TRBV5-1 with TRBJ1-1, with 7 bases that match TRBD1. The CDR3 has 16 amino acids. V trimming: 4 bases; J trimming: 0 bases; junction bases outside the gene matches: 9. Germline values: CDR1 SGHRS, CDR2 YFSETQ. The CDR3 here is CASSLVGTALNTEAFF. The CDR3 DNA follows: TGCGCCAGCAGCCTAGTGGGGACAGCTCTGAACACTGAAGCTTTCTTT.

This clone was counted only a few times. The rearrangement uses TRBV5-1 and TRBJ1-1; no reliable D call. The ends were cut back, 2 bases at V and 1 base at J, with 9 bases in the middle. Germline CDR1 reads SGHRS; CDR2 reads YFSETQ. The length of the CDR3 is 14 residues. This CDR3 is CASSFEVKNTEAFF. CDR3 coding DNA: TGCGCCAGCAGCTTCGAGGTAAAGAACACTGAAGCTTTCTTT.

This chain joins TRBV30 and TRBJ2-3; 12 positions agree with TRBD2. Germline V gene data show CDR1 as GTSNPN and CDR2 as SVGIG (reference sequence). The CDR3 consists of 14 residues. V lost 1 base to trimming and J lost 4 bases; unmatched junction nucleotides: 0. This chain's CDR3 is CAWSGLAGADTQYF. CDR3 DNA: TGTGCCTGGAGTGGACTAGCGGGGGCAGATACGCAGTATTTT.

The chain is built from TRBV29-1 and TRBJ1-2; 7 nucleotides agree with TRBD1. CDR1 and CDR2 (germline): SQVTM, ANQGSEA. Trimming removed 7 bases from V and 8 bases from J; junction bases left unmatched: 16. CDR3 length: 14 residues. The CDR3 is CSAGRTGGLVGYTF. The CDR3 DNA follows: TGCAGCGCCGGGAGGACAGGCGGATTAGTAGGCTACACCTTC. The whole variable domain, remainder taken from reference TRBV29-1 and TRBJ1-2, is SAVISQKPSRDICQRGTSLTIQCQVDSQVTMMFWYRQQPGQSLTLIATANQGSEATYESGFVIDKFPISRPNLTFSTLTVSNMSPEDSSIYLCSAGRTGGLVGYTFGSGTRLTVV.

In its sample, this clone was seen a few times. This chain links TRBV2 with TRBJ1-4; maybe TRBD1 (5 bases). V lost 0 bases and J lost 8, with 7 bases in between. The CDR3 totals 13 residues. Germline V gives CDR1 SNHLY, CDR2 FYNNEI. The CDR3 coding sequence is TGTGCCAGCAGTGAAGCAGGGGTAGAAAAACTGTTTTTT. It specifies CASSEAGVEKLFF.

This clone was detected only a few times. The chain joins TRBV10-3 to TRBJ1-1; the D is unclear. This CDR3 region has 14 residues. Germline CDR1 ENHRY, CDR2 SYGVKD. V was pared by 0 bases and J by 4 bases, with 9 bases between. CDR3 sequence (DNA): TGTGCCATCAGTGAGTCGGAGGAGGGCACTGAAGCTTTCTTT. Protein: CAISESEEGTEAFF.

Only a few counts were recorded for this clone. The chain combines TRBV10-1 with TRBJ1-1; the D gene is possibly TRBD1 (5 bases). V gave up 4 bases and J gave up 1 base, with 7 bases separating them. Germline lookup yields CDR1 WNHNN and CDR2 SYGVQD (reference sequence). The CDR3 covers 13 residues. The CDR3: CASSGQTNTEAFF. CDR3 nucleotides: TGCGCCAGCAGTGGACAGACGAACACTGAAGCTTTCTTT.

CDR3 DNA sequence: TGTGCCAGCAGCCTGTGGTGGGGGGTAAATAGCAATCAGCCCCAGCATTTT. Protein: CASSLWWGVNSNQPQHF. The chain carries TRBV5-7 and TRBJ1-5; TRBD1 might be the D (5 bases). TRBV5-7 is labeled an ORF, and its function is uncertain. The CDR3 runs to 17 residues. V lost 4 bases to trimming and J lost 0 bases, with 17 bases between them.

The count of this clone is one. The rearrangement joins TRBV9 to TRBJ2-2; D not certain. The CDR3 runs 15 residues. Germline values: CDR1 SGDLS, CDR2 YYNGEE. With 3 bases removed from V and 4 bases from J, the gap between germline ends came to 13 bases. In DNA, the CDR3 is TGTGCCAGCAGCGGCGCCCGAGCGACCACCGGGGAGCTGTTTTTT. This codes for CASSGARATTGELFF.

CDR3: CASTPGQRVYEQYF. The CDR3, as DNA: TGTGCCAGCACTCCGGGACAGCGAGTCTACGAGCAGTACTTC. This sequence joins TRBV6-1 and TRBJ2-7, with 7 nucleotides matching TRBD1. V was clipped by 7 bases and J by 3 bases; unmatched bases: 9. CDR1 and CDR2 from the germline V gene are MNHNS and SASEGT. CDR3 size: 14 residues.

This rearrangement joins TRBV6-6 to TRBJ1-4, with D perhaps TRBD1 (5 bases). Germline CDR1 and CDR2: MNHNY and SVGAGI (reference sequence). Trimming removed 8 bases from V and 3 bases from J, with 10 bases in between. The CDR3 has 13 residues. CDR3 region: CASQDRSNEKLFF. The CDR3 DNA sequence: TGTGCCAGCCAAGACAGATCTAATGAAAAACTGTTTTTT.

Worth noting for this clone: A junction boundary mismatches the germline segment, possibly from a read error. The chain recombines TRBV29-1 with TRBJ2-3; 11 bases match TRBD1. The CDR3 runs 11 residues. Germline V gene sequence: CDR1 SQVTM, CDR2 ANQGSEA. CDR3 DNA sequence: TGCAGCGTTGATTGGACAGGGGGCTACAATTTT. It translates to CSVDWTGGYNF.

The V gene is TRBV4-1, the J gene TRBJ1-1, with 8 nucleotides matching TRBD1. CDR1 MGHRA and CDR2 YSYEKL come from the germline V gene. The CDR3 sequence is 15 residues long. V shed 1 base and J 6 bases; nucleotides not matched to a gene: 7. The CDR3 here is CASSQGQGASAEAFF. In DNA form, the CDR3 reads TGCGCCAGCAGCCAAGGGCAGGGGGCGAGCGCTGAAGCTTTCTTT.

The chain employs TRBV6-1 and TRBJ2-7; perhaps TRBD1 as D (5 bases). The CDR3 spans 13 residues. Trimming shortened V by 7 bases and J by 0 bases, and 10 bases separated the two germline ends. Looked up from germline, CDR1 is MNHNS and CDR2 is SASEGT. CDR3 DNA sequence: TGTGCCAGCAAATGGGGCATCTCCTACGAGCAGTACTTC. Protein: CASKWGISYEQYF.

The chain combines TRBV10-3 with TRBJ1-5; 7 bases agree with TRBD1. The V gene's germline CDR1 is ENHRY and CDR2 SYGVKD. V dropped 3 bases and J dropped 2; count of bases not matched to a gene: 4. CDR3 size: 15 residues. CDR3 region: CAISEGGLGNQPQHF. As DNA, the CDR3 is TGTGCCATCAGTGAAGGGGGCTTGGGCAATCAGCCCCAGCATTTT.

This clone turned up a few times. The V and J genes are TRBV7-9 and TRBJ1-2; 7 positions agree with TRBD1. This CDR3 is built from 17 residues. Germline values: CDR1 SEHNR, CDR2 FQNEAQ (reference sequence). V shed 2 bases, J shed 4 bases, and the junction held 13 bases outside the gene matches. CDR3 bases: TGTGCCAGCAGCTTACCCCAGACAGGGAGAAAAGGCTATGGCTACACCTTC. Protein sequence: CASSLPQTGRKGYGYTF.

The chain has TRBV30 and TRBJ2-5, with D uncertain. The V and J ends lost 0 bases and 2 bases respectively, with 1 base between them. The CDR3 runs to 11 residues. CDR1 is GTSNPN, CDR2 SVGIG, per germline (reference sequence). In DNA form, the CDR3 reads TGTGCCTGGAGTGTACAAGAGACCCAGTACTTC. It is translated as CAWSVQETQYF.

The chain links TRBV5-1 to TRBJ1-3, with D tentatively TRBD1 (6 bases). The germline gives CDR1 SGHRS, CDR2 YFSETQ. Trimming took off 0 bases at V and 3 bases at J, with 7 bases between the two ends. The CDR3 totals 14 residues. CDR3 in DNA: TGCGCCAGCAGCTTGGCGACAGGTGGAAACACCATATATTTT. Protein: CASSLATGGNTIYF.